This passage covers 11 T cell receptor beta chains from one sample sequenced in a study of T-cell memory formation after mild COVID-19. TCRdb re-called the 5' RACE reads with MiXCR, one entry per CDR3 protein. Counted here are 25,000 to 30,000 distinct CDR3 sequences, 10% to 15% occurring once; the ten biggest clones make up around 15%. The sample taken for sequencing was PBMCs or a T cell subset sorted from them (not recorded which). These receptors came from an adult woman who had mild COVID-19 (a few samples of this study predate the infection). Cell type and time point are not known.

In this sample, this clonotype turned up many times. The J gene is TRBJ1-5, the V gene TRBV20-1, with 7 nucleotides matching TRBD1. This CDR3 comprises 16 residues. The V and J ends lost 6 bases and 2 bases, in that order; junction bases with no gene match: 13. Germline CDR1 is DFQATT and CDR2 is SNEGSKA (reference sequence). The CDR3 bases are TGCAGTGCCCCAGGTGGGGGTACAGGGGGCAATCAGCCCCAGCATTTT. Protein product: CSAPGGGTGGNQPQHF.

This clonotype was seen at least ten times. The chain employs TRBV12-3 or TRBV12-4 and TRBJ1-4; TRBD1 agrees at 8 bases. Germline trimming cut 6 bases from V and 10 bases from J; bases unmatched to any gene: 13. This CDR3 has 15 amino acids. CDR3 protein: CASSLHGTGEGKLFF. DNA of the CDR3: TGTGCCAGCAGCCTCCATGGGACAGGTGAAGGAAAACTGTTTTTT.

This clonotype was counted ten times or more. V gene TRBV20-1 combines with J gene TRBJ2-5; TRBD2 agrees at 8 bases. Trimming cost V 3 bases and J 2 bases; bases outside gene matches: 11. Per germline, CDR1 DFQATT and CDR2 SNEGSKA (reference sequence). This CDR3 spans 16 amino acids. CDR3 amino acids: CSASGGTSLLQETQYF. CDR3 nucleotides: TGCAGTGCTAGTGGTGGGACTAGTCTATTACAAGAGACCCAGTACTTC.

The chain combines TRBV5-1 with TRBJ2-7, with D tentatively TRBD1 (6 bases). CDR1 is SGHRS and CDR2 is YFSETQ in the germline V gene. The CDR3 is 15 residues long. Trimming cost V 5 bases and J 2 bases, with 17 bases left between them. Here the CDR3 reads CASSSSQGAPYEQYF. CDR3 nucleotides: TGCGCCAGCAGTTCCTCACAGGGAGCTCCCTACGAGCAGTACTTC. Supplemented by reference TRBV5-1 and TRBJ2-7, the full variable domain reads KAGVTQTPRYLIKTRGQQVTLSCSPISGHRSVSWYQQTPGQGLQFLFEYFSETQRNKGNFPGRFSGRQFSNSRSEMNVSTLELGDSALYLCASSSSQGAPYEQYFGPGTRLTVT.

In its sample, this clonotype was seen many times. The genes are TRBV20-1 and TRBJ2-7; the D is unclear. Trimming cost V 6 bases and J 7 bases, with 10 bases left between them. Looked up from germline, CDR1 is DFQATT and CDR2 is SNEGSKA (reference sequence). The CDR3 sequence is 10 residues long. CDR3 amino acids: CSALIIEQYF. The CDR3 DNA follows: TGCAGTGCGCTGATTATTGAGCAGTACTTC.

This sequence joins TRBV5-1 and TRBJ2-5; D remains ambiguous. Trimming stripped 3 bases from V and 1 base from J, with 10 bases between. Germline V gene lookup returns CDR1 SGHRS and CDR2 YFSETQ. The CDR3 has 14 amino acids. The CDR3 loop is CASSSGRVQETQYF. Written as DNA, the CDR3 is TGCGCCAGCAGCTCTGGCCGGGTCCAAGAGACCCAGTACTTC.

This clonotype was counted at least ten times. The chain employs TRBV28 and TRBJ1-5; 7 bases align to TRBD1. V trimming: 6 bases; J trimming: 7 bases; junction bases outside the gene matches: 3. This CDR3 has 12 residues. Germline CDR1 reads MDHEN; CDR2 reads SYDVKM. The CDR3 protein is CASSPQGQPQHF. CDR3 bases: TGTGCCAGCAGCCCACAGGGGCAGCCCCAGCATTTT.

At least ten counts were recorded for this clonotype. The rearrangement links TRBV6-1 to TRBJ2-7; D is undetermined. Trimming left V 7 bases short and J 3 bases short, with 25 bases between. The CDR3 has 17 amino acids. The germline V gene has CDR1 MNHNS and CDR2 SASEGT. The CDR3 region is CASTERWSRNRDYEQYF. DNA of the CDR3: TGTGCCAGCACCGAACGGTGGAGTAGGAACAGAGACTACGAGCAGTACTTC.

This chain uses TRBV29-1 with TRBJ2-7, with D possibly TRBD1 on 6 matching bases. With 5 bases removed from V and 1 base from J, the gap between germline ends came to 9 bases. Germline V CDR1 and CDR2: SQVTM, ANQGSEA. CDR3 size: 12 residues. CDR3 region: CSVNTGSYEQYF. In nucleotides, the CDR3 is TGCAGCGTTAACACAGGGTCCTACGAGCAGTACTTC.

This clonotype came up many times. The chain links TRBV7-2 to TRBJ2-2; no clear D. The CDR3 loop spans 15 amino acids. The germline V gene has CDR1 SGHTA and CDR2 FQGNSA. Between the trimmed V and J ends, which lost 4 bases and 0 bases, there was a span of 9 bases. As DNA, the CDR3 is TGTGCCAGCAGCTCCGGACCGTCGAACACCGGGGAGCTGTTTTTT. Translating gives CASSSGPSNTGELFF.

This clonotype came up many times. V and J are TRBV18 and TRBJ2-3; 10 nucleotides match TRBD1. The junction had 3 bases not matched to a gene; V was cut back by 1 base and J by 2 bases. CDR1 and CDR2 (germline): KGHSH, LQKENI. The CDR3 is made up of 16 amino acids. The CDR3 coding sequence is TGTGCCAGCTCACCACGGGACAGGGGATCCACAGATACGCAGTATTTT. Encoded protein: CASSPRDRGSTDTQYF. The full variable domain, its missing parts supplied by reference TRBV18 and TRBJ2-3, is NAGVMQNPRHLVRRRGQEARLRCSPMKGHSHVYWYRQLPEEGLKFMVYLQKENIIDESGMPKERFSAEFPKEGPSILRIQQVVRGDSAAYFCASSPRDRGSTDTQYFGPGTRLTVL.